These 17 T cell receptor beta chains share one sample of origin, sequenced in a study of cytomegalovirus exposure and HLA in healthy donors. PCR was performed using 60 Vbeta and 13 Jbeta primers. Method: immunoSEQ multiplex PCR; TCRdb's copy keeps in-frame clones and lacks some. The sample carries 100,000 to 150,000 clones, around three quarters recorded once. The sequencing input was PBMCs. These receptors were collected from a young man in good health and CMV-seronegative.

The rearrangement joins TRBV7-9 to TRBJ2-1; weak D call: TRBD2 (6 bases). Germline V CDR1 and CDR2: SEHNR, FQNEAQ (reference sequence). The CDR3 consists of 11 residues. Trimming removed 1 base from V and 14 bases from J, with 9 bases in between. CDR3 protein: CASSLGPGEFF. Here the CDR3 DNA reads TGTGCCAGCAGCTTAGGTCCGGGGGAGTTCTTC.

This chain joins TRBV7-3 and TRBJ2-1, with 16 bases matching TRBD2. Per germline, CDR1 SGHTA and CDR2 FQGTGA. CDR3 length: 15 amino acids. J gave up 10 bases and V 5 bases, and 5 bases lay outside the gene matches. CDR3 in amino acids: CASSTGTSGREEQFF. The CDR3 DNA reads TGTGCCAGCAGCACCGGGACTAGCGGGAGGGAGGAGCAGTTCTTC.

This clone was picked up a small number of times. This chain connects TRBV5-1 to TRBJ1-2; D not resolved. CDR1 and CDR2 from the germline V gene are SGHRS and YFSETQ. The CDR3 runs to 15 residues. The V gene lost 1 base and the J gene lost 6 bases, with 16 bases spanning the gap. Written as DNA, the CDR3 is TGCGCCAGCAGCTTGTTAGCGGTGGTGGGAGATGGCTACACCTTC. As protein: CASSLLAVVGDGYTF.

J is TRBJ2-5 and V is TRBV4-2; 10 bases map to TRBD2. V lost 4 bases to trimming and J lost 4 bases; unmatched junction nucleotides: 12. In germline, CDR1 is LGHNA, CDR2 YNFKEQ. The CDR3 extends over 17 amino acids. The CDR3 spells CASSRDVIAGGTETQYF. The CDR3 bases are TGTGCCAGCAGCCGTGACGTCATAGCGGGAGGTACAGAGACCCAGTACTTC.

Here the CDR3 reads CASSPGGHPVNEQFF. CDR3 bases: TGTGCCAGCAGCCCGGGCGGACACCCGGTCAATGAGCAGTTCTTC. The genes are TRBV7-9 and TRBJ2-1, with a weak D call TRBD1 (5 bases). The V gene lost 5 bases and the J gene lost 6 bases, with 17 bases spanning the gap. There are 15 residues in the CDR3. Germline values: CDR1 SEHNR, CDR2 FQNEAQ (reference sequence).

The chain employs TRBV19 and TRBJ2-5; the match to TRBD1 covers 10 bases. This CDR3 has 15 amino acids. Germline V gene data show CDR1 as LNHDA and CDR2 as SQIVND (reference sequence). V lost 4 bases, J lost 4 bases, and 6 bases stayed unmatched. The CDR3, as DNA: TGTGCCAGTAGTAAAGGGACAGGGGTGGGAGAGACCCAGTACTTC. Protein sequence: CASSKGTGVGETQYF.

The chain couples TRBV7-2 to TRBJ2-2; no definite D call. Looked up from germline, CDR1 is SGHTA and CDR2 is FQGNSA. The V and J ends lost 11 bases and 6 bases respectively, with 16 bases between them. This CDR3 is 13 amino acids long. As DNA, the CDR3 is TGTGCCTTTGGCTTAGCTTTTCCCGGGGAGCTGTTTTTT. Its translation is CAFGLAFPGELFF.

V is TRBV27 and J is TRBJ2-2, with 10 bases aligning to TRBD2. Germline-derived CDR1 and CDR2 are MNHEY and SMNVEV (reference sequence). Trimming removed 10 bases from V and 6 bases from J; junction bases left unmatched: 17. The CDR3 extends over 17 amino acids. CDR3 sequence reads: CATQLSLAGVFAGELFF. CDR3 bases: TGTGCCACTCAGCTTTCCCTAGCGGGAGTTTTCGCCGGGGAGCTGTTTTTT.

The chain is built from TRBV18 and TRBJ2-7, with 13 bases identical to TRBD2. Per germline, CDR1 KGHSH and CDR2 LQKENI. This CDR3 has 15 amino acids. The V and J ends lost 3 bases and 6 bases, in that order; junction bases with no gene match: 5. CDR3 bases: TGTGCCAGCTCACCCGGACTAGCGGGAGTTGGCGAGCAGTACTTC. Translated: CASSPGLAGVGEQYF.

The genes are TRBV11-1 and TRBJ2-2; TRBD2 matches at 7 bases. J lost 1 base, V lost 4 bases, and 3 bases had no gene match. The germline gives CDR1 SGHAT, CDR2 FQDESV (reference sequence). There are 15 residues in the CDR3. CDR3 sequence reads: CASSSREGNTGELFF. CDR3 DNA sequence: TGTGCCAGCAGCTCCAGGGAGGGGAACACCGGGGAGCTGTTTTTT. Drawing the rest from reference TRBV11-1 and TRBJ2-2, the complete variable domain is EAEVAQSPRYKITEKSQAVAFWCDPISGHATLYWYRQILGQGPELLVQFQDESVVDDSQLPKDRFSAERLKGVDSTLKIQPAELGDSAMYLCASSSREGNTGELFFGEGSRLTVL.

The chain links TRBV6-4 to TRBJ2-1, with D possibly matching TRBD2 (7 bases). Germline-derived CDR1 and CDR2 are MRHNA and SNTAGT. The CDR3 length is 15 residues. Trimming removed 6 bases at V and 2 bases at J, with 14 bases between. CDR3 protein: CASSRAGATYNEQFF. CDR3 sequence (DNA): TGTGCCAGCAGCCGCGCGGGGGCTACCTACAATGAGCAGTTCTTC.

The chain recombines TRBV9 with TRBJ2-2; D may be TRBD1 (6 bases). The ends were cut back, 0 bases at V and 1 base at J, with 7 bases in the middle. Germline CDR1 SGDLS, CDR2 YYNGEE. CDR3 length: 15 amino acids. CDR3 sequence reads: CASSVGTVNTGELFF. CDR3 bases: TGTGCCAGCAGCGTAGGGACAGTGAACACCGGGGAGCTGTTTTTT.

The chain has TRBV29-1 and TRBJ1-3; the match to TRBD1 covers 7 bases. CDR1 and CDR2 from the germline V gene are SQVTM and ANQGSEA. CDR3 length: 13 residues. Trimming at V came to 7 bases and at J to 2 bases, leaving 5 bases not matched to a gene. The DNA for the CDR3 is TGCAGCGCCGTAACAGGGGCTGGAAACACCATATATTTT. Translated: CSAVTGAGNTIYF.

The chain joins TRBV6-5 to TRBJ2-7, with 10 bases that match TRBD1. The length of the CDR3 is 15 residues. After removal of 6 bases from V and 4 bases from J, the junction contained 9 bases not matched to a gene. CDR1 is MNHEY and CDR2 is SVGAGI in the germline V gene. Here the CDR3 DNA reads TGTGCCAGCAGCCGGGGACAGGGGCAGGGGTACGAGCAGTACGTC. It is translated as CASSRGQGQGYEQYV.

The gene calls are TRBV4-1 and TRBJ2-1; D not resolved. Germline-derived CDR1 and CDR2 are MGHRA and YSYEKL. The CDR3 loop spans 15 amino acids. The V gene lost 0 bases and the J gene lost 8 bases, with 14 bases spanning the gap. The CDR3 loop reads CASSQDVVASDEQFF. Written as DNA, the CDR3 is TGCGCCAGCAGCCAAGATGTCGTGGCTTCCGATGAGCAGTTCTTC.

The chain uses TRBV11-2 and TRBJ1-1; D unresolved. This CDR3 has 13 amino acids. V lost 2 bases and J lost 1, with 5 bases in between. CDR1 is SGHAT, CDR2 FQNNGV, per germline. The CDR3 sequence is CASSLWQNTEAFF. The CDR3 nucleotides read TGTGCCAGCAGCTTATGGCAGAACACTGAAGCTTTCTTT.

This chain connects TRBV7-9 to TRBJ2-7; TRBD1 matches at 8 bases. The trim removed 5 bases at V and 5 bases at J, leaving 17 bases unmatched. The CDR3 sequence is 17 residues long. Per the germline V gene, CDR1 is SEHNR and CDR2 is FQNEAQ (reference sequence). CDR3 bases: TGTGCCAGCAGCCCCCCCCAGTATGGGACAGGAGCCAACGAGCAGTACTTC. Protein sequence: CASSPPQYGTGANEQYF.